Included here is one T cell receptor (beta chain) sequence, with context. The data derive from a study of blood T cell repertoires in COVID-19. Background on the study: Both acute and convalescent COVID-19 samples were obtained from the United States, Italy and Spain. PBMCs, B-cell-depleted T cells, or T cells were the source of the cDNA or gDNA that made up the material.

Under the authors' procedure: Amplified reference gene primers provided the basis for estimating nucleated cell counts. Measured with immunoSEQ multiplex PCR; TCRdb has only the in-frame clones, and not every one. The DNA was the basis for D and trimming; V, J and clone size are from that table. The sample includes tens of thousands of clones, 80% to 90% seen only once; the top ten take 6.5% to 8.5%. V shed 4 bases, J shed 7 bases, and the junction held 2 bases outside the gene matches. The CDR3 runs to 13 residues. V and J are TRBV23-1 and TRBJ1-2; TRBD1 agrees at 11 bases. TRBV23-1 is designated an ORF whose function remains uncertain. Specimen: peripheral blood. The source of this sequence is a woman between 65 and 79 years old with active COVID-19. This CDR3 reads CASSPGTGGGYTF. CDR3 nucleotides: TGCGCCAGCAGTCCCGGGACAGGGGGTGGCTACACCTTC.